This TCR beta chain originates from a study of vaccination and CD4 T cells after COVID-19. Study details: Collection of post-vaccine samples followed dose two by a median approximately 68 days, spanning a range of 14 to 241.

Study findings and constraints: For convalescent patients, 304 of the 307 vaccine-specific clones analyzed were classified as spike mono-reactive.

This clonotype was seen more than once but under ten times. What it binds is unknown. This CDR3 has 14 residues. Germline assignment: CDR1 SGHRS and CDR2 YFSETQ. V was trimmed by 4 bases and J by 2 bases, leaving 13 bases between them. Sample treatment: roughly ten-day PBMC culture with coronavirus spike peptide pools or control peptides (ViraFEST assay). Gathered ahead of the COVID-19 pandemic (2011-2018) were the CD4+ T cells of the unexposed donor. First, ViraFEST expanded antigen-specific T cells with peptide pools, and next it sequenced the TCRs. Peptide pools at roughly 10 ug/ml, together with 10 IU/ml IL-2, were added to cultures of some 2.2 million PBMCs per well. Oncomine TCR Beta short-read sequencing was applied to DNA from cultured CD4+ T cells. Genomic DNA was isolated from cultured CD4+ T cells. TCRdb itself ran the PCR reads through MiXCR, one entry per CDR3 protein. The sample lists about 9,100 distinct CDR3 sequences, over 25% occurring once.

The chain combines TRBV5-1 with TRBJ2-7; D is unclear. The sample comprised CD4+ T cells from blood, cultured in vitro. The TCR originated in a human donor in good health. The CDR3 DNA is TGCGCCAGCAGCCCAGGACGTTCGGCCTACGAGCAGTACTTC. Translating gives CASSPGRSAYEQYF.